This T cell receptor (beta chain) was identified in a study of blood T cells in healthy people across ages. Every donor gave 9.5 to 10 milliliters of peripheral blood. Per-sample PBMC isolation yielded at least 6.5 million cells. RNA extraction gave at least 5 micrograms of total RNA per sample. The study's findings and limits: Estimates of total diversity, which came from one million sequenced T cells, were considered to be underestimates.

Then a second PCR, running roughly 7 to 11 cycles, was carried out with a sample-barcoded 5' primer and a J-beta primer mix. One entry per CDR3 protein results from TCRdb running MiXCR on the 5' RACE reads. Of 1.5 million or so distinct CDR3 sequences detected, 42% appear once; the ten largest clones hold 7.9%. About this clonotype: Antigen unknown.

V trimming: 6 bases; J trimming: 3 bases; junction bases outside the gene matches: 7. In germline, CDR1 is DFQATT, CDR2 SNEGSKA (reference sequence). This CDR3 contains 13 residues. The chain joins TRBV20-1 to TRBJ1-2, with 7 bases aligning to TRBD1. Sequences were obtained from blood. The sequence was collected from a woman younger than 30 in good health. The CDR3 reads CSAGQGGDYGYTF. Here the CDR3 DNA reads TGCAGTGCAGGCCAGGGGGGCGACTATGGCTACACCTTC.